This T cell receptor beta chain was documented in a study of beta chain features in type 1 diabetes. Findings and caveats of the study: All four CD4+ subsets of Type 1 diabetes patients contained TCRB CDR3s that were moderately but significantly shorter.

The germline V gene has CDR1 SNHLY and CDR2 FYNNEI. The CDR3 is 10 residues long. With 6 bases removed from V and 9 bases from J, the gap between germline ends came to 6 bases. The authors reverse transcribed all of the isolated RNA, so sequencing captured expressed TCRB transcripts. Some clones are missing from TCRdb's copy, which holds only in-frame ones; the method was immunoSEQ multiplex PCR. The table has hundreds of thousands of clones, 15% seen once. As regards this clone: The antigen remains undetermined.

Only one heparinised blood draw was taken per donor, and its volume averaged around 100 mL. CD45RO/CCR7/CD25/CD127/CD95/CD27 sorting isolated CD4+ naive, central memory, regulatory and stem cell-like memory cells. The chain has TRBV2 and TRBJ2-4; unclear D gene. Sequencing was carried out using naive CD4+ T cells from blood. The receptor was isolated from a man younger than 35 with type 1 diabetes. The CDR3 sequence: CASRSGIQYF. DNA for the CDR3: TGTGCCAGCAGGTCGGGCATTCAGTACTTC. The full variable domain, in which reference TRBV2 and TRBJ2-4 provide the parts outside the CDR3, is EPEVTQTPSHQVTQMGQEVILRCVPISNHLYFYWYRQILGQKVEFLVSFYNNEISEKSEIFDDQFSVERPDGSNFTLKIRSTKLEDSAMYFCASRSGIQYFGAGTRLSVL.